This TCR beta chain was recorded in a study of neurological immune-mediated disorders. Findings of the study overall: None of the CDR3 amino acid sequences of expanded clones recurred across subjects, suggesting private repertoires in all groups.

TCRdb re-derived calls from the 5' RACE reads in MiXCR, one entry per CDR3 protein. Of approximately 20,000 distinct CDR3 sequences listed, approximately 7.8% are singletons. This clonotype has ten or more counts. No antigen is known for it. This CDR3 has 11 amino acids. The germline V gene has CDR1 DFQATT and CDR2 SNEGSKA (reference sequence). The V end was cut by 3 bases, the J end by 7 bases, with 7 bases between. What was sequenced was CD8+ T cells from blood. The receptor comes from a woman aged 30 to 39 with HTLV-1-associated myelopathy (HAM/TSP). V and J are TRBV20-1 and TRBJ2-1; no reliable D call. The chain's CDR3 is CSASVGNEQFF. Here the CDR3 DNA reads TGCAGTGCTAGCGTTGGGAATGAGCAGTTCTTC.